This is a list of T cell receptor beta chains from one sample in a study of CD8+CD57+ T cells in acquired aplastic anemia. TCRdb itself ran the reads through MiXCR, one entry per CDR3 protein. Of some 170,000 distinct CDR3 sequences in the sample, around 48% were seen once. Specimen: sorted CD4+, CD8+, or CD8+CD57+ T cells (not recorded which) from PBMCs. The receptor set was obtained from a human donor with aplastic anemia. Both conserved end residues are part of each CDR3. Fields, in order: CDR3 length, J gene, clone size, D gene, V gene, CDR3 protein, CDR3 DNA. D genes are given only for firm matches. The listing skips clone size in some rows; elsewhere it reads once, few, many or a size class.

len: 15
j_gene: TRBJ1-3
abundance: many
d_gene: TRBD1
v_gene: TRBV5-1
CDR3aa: CASSFGQGIGNTIYF
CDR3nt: TGCGCCAGCAGCTTCGGACAGGGGATTGGAAACACCATATATTTT

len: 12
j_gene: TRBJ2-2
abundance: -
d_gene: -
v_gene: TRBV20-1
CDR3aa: CSARGSFGELFF
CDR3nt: TGCAGTGCTAGAGGTTCGTTTGGGGAGCTGTTTTTT

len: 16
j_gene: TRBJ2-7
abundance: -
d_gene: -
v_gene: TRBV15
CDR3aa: CATSATRLTSSYEQYF
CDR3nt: TGTGCCACCAGCGCTACTCGGCTCACTAGCTCCTACGAGCAGTACTTC

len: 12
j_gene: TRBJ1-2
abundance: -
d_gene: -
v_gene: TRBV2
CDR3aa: CASSYEGWIYTF
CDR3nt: TGTGCCAGCAGTTACGAGGGATGGATCTACACCTTC

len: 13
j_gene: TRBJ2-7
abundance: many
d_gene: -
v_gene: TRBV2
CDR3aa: CASSDGGVSVRDF
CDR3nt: TGTGCCAGCAGTGATGGGGGAGTTTCGGTAAGGGACTTC

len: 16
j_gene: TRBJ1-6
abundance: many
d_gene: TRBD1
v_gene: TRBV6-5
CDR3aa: CASSYLPGQGNSPLHF
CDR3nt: TGTGCCAGCAGTTACTTACCGGGACAGGGCAATTCACCCCTCCACTTT

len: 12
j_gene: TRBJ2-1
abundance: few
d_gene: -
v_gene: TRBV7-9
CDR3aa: CASSSPYNEQFF
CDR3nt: TGTGCCAGCAGCTCGCCTTACAATGAGCAGTTCTTC

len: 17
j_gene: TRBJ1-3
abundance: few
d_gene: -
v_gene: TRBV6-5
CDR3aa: CASSYSSLQPSGNTIYF
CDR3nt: TGTGCCAGCAGTTACTCGAGTTTACAGCCCTCTGGAAACACCATATATTTT

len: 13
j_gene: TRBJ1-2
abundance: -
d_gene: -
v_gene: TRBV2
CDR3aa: CASSDLVSYGYTF
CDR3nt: TGTGCCAGCAGTGATCTAGTCAGCTATGGCTACACCTTC

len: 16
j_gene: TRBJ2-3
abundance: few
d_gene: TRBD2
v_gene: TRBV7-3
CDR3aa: CASRPGTSGRADTQYF
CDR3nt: TGTGCCAGCAGACCCGGGACTAGCGGGAGGGCGGATACGCAGTATTTT

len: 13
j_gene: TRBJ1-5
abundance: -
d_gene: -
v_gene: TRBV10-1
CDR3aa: CASSQEELQPQHF
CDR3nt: TGCGCCAGCAGCCAAGAAGAACTTCAGCCCCAGCATTTT

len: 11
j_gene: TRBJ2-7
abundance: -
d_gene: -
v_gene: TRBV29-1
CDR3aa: CSATWQGPQYF
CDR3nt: TGCAGCGCTACGTGGCAGGGCCCTCAGTACTTC

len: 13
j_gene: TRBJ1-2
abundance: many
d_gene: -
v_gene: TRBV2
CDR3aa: CAKTSGPLVGYTF
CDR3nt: TGTGCCAAGACCTCCGGGCCCTTGGTGGGCTACACCTTC

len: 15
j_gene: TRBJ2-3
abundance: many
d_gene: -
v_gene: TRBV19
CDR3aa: CASSILGGAIDTQYF
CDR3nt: TGTGCCAGTAGTATTCTGGGGGGGGCTATAGATACGCAGTATTTT

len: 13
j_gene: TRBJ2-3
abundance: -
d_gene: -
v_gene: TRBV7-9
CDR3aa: CASSVWMTDTQYF
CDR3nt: TGTGCCAGCAGCGTATGGATGACAGATACGCAGTATTTT

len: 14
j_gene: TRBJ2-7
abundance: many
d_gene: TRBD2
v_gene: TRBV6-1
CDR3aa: CASSASGGRYEQYF
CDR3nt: TGTGCCAGCAGTGCTAGCGGGGGGCGCTACGAGCAGTACTTC